A selection of T cell receptor beta chains follows, all from one sample in a study of T-cell memory formation after mild COVID-19. TCRdb itself ran the 5' RACE reads through MiXCR, one entry per CDR3 protein. Among some 320,000 distinct CDR3 sequences, less than 20% were seen once, and the ten largest hold about 20%. Sequenced: PBMCs or a T cell subset sorted from them (not recorded which). The source is a man between 18 and 29 years old who had mild COVID-19 (a few samples of this study predate the infection). Cell type and time point are not known. CDR3s include the opening cysteine and the closing phenylalanine or tryptophan. A D gene is named only where the DNA matches it firmly. A clone size is listed for some rows: how often the clone was seen (once, few, many), or a class if it is expanded.

j_call: TRBJ2-3
d_call: TRBD2
v_call: TRBV9
clone_size: NA
cdr3_nt: TGTGCCAGCAGCGTGCTTAGCGGGGGGGCCTTGGAAGATACGCAGTATTTT
cdr3_aa: CASSVLSGGALEDTQYF

j_call: TRBJ2-6
d_call: NA
v_call: TRBV18
clone_size: few
cdr3_nt: TGTGCCAGCGCCCCGGTGTGGGGGGCGGTTGGGGCCAACGTCCTGACTTTC
cdr3_aa: CASAPVWGAVGANVLTF

j_call: TRBJ2-3
d_call: NA
v_call: TRBV20-1
clone_size: NA
cdr3_nt: TGCAGTGCTAGAGTACCGGGACGGATCAGCACAGATACGCAGTATTTT
cdr3_aa: CSARVPGRISTDTQYF

j_call: TRBJ2-5
d_call: TRBD2
v_call: TRBV7-2
clone_size: few
cdr3_nt: TGTGCCAGCAGCAGAGCGAGCGGGGGTGGGCAAGAGACCCAGTACTTC
cdr3_aa: CASSRASGGGQETQYF

j_call: TRBJ1-6
d_call: NA
v_call: TRBV19
clone_size: NA
cdr3_nt: TGTGCCAGTTCTTTGGCAGACAATTCACCCCTCCACTTT
cdr3_aa: CASSLADNSPLHF

j_call: TRBJ2-2
d_call: NA
v_call: TRBV18
clone_size: NA
cdr3_nt: TGTGCCAGCTCACCACCTGACAGAGTGACAGAGGAGGAGCTGTTTTTT
cdr3_aa: CASSPPDRVTEEELFF

j_call: TRBJ1-5
d_call: TRBD1
v_call: TRBV20-1
clone_size: NA
cdr3_nt: TGCAGTGCTCCCAGGACAGGGAACGGCAATCAGCCCCAGCATTTT
cdr3_aa: CSAPRTGNGNQPQHF

j_call: TRBJ2-5
d_call: NA
v_call: TRBV5-1
clone_size: NA
cdr3_nt: TGCGCCAGCAGCTTTAGCCTGGCCGCTCAAGAGACCCAGTACTTC
cdr3_aa: CASSFSLAAQETQYF

j_call: TRBJ1-3
d_call: NA
v_call: TRBV20-1
clone_size: NA
cdr3_nt: TGCAGTGCTAGAGATAGGACCAACTCTGGAAACACCATATATTTT
cdr3_aa: CSARDRTNSGNTIYF

j_call: TRBJ1-1
d_call: NA
v_call: TRBV29-1
clone_size: NA
cdr3_nt: TGCAGCGTTGCGGGCACTGAAGCTTTCTTT
cdr3_aa: CSVAGTEAFF

j_call: TRBJ2-3
d_call: TRBD2
v_call: TRBV12-3/TRBV12-4
clone_size: NA
cdr3_nt: TGTGCCAGCAGGATAGCGGGGGGCGGCACAGATACGCAGTATTTT
cdr3_aa: CASRIAGGGTDTQYF

j_call: TRBJ2-3
d_call: NA
v_call: TRBV6-2/TRBV6-3
clone_size: NA
cdr3_nt: TGTGCCAGCAGGATACGCACAGATACGCAGTATTTT
cdr3_aa: CASRIRTDTQYF

j_call: TRBJ2-7
d_call: TRBD2
v_call: TRBV30
clone_size: many
cdr3_nt: TGTGCCTGGAATCGGGGGACTAGCGGGGCCTCGGAAGAGCAGTACTTC
cdr3_aa: CAWNRGTSGASEEQYF

j_call: TRBJ1-1
d_call: NA
v_call: TRBV6-5
clone_size: NA
cdr3_nt: TGTGCCAGCAGTTCGGGTGGGGGTGTAGCTGAAGCTTTCTTT
cdr3_aa: CASSSGGGVAEAFF

j_call: TRBJ1-1
d_call: NA
v_call: TRBV5-6
clone_size: NA
cdr3_nt: TGTGCCAGCAAATCCGGGTCACTAAACACTGAAGCTTTCTTT
cdr3_aa: CASKSGSLNTEAFF

j_call: TRBJ2-2
d_call: NA
v_call: TRBV29-1
clone_size: few
cdr3_nt: TGCAGCGCCTCACGCCGGGACCTCGGGACCGGGGAGCTGTTTTTT
cdr3_aa: CSASRRDLGTGELFF

j_call: TRBJ2-1
d_call: TRBD2
v_call: TRBV7-2
clone_size: many
cdr3_nt: TGTGCCAGCAGCCCCGGGGCCGGGGGGGCGTATTACAATGAGCAGTTCTTC
cdr3_aa: CASSPGAGGAYYNEQFF

j_call: TRBJ1-6
d_call: NA
v_call: TRBV7-6
clone_size: NA
cdr3_nt: TGTGCCAGCAGCTTAGCTCCGGGACTTAATTCACCCCTCCACTTT
cdr3_aa: CASSLAPGLNSPLHF

j_call: TRBJ1-5
d_call: TRBD1
v_call: TRBV7-6
clone_size: NA
cdr3_nt: TGTGCCAGCAGCGTCGACAGGGGCCAGCCCCAGCATTTT
cdr3_aa: CASSVDRGQPQHF

j_call: TRBJ2-7
d_call: NA
v_call: TRBV6-5
clone_size: many
cdr3_nt: TGTGCCAGCAGTTCCCCCTACGAGCAGTACTTC
cdr3_aa: CASSSPYEQYF

j_call: TRBJ2-2
d_call: TRBD2
v_call: TRBV9
clone_size: few
cdr3_nt: TGTGCCAGCAGCGTAAGAGCGGGGGGAGTAAGAACCGGGGAGCTGTTTTTT
cdr3_aa: CASSVRAGGVRTGELFF

j_call: TRBJ2-5
d_call: TRBD2
v_call: TRBV12-3/TRBV12-4
clone_size: NA
cdr3_nt: TGTGCCAGCAGTTTAATGGGCGGGGGGGCTGAGACCCAGTACTTC
cdr3_aa: CASSLMGGGAETQYF

j_call: TRBJ2-2
d_call: NA
v_call: TRBV29-1
clone_size: few
cdr3_nt: TGCAGCGTTGATAAGGACAGAAGGAACACCGGGGAGCTGTTTTTT
cdr3_aa: CSVDKDRRNTGELFF

j_call: TRBJ2-7
d_call: TRBD2
v_call: TRBV27
clone_size: few
cdr3_nt: TGTGCCAGCAGTTTGGGATCCGGGGGGACCTACGAGCAGTACTTC
cdr3_aa: CASSLGSGGTYEQYF

j_call: TRBJ2-1
d_call: NA
v_call: TRBV7-6
clone_size: many
cdr3_nt: TGTGCCAGCAACTTAGTGGGCAATGAGCAGTTCTTC
cdr3_aa: CASNLVGNEQFF

j_call: TRBJ2-1
d_call: TRBD1
v_call: TRBV7-2
clone_size: few
cdr3_nt: TGTGCCAGCAGCTCGACAGGGGTGACGGGCAATGAGCAGTTCTTC
cdr3_aa: CASSSTGVTGNEQFF

j_call: TRBJ2-1
d_call: NA
v_call: TRBV2
clone_size: many
cdr3_nt: TGTGCCAGCAGTGAATACAATGAGCAGTTCTTC
cdr3_aa: CASSEYNEQFF

j_call: TRBJ2-5
d_call: NA
v_call: TRBV6-2/TRBV6-3
clone_size: NA
cdr3_nt: TGTGCCAGCAGTCACTCAGAGACCCAGTACTTC
cdr3_aa: CASSHSETQYF

j_call: TRBJ2-1
d_call: NA
v_call: TRBV10-3
clone_size: NA
cdr3_nt: TGTGCCATCAGTGTAATAGAGGAGGAGCAGTTCTTC
cdr3_aa: CAISVIEEEQFF

j_call: TRBJ1-2
d_call: TRBD1
v_call: TRBV6-1
clone_size: NA
cdr3_nt: TGTGCCAGCAGTGCTATTCAGGGGGCAGCCTATGGCTACACCTTC
cdr3_aa: CASSAIQGAAYGYTF

j_call: TRBJ1-1
d_call: NA
v_call: TRBV18
clone_size: NA
cdr3_nt: TGTGCCAGCTCCCCCGGGCGGGCGGGGAACACTGAAGCTTTCTTT
cdr3_aa: CASSPGRAGNTEAFF

j_call: TRBJ2-1
d_call: NA
v_call: TRBV29-1
clone_size: few
cdr3_nt: TGCAGCGTTGAAGGGGGCATGGAGGGGTTTCACAATGAGCAGTTCTTC
cdr3_aa: CSVEGGMEGFHNEQFF

j_call: TRBJ2-7
d_call: NA
v_call: TRBV27
clone_size: NA
cdr3_nt: TGTGCCAGCAGTCCCAGGGGGGTTGAAAACGAGCAGTACTTC
cdr3_aa: CASSPRGVENEQYF

j_call: TRBJ2-5
d_call: TRBD2
v_call: TRBV9
clone_size: NA
cdr3_nt: TGTGCCAGCAGCGTAGATGACGGGGGGGCCTTGAGGACCCAGTACTTC
cdr3_aa: CASSVDDGGALRTQYF

j_call: TRBJ2-1
d_call: TRBD1
v_call: TRBV6-5
clone_size: many
cdr3_nt: TGTGCCAGCAGTTACTCGACAGGGGTGGGCAATGAGCAGTTCTTC
cdr3_aa: CASSYSTGVGNEQFF

j_call: TRBJ1-1
d_call: NA
v_call: TRBV29-1
clone_size: few
cdr3_nt: TGCAGCGTTGAAGATACGAGGAACACTGAAGCTTTCTTT
cdr3_aa: CSVEDTRNTEAFF

j_call: TRBJ2-1
d_call: TRBD2
v_call: TRBV28
clone_size: few
cdr3_nt: TGTGCCAGCACTGTCGGGGGGGCCAATGAGCAGTTCTTC
cdr3_aa: CASTVGGANEQFF

j_call: TRBJ2-6
d_call: TRBD2
v_call: TRBV7-2
clone_size: NA
cdr3_nt: TGTGCCAGCAGCGACGGACTAGCGGGGGCCGCCAGCTCTGGGGCCAACGTCCTGACTTTC
cdr3_aa: CASSDGLAGAASSGANVLTF

j_call: TRBJ2-7
d_call: TRBD1
v_call: TRBV6-1
clone_size: NA
cdr3_nt: TGTGCCAGCAACCGACAGGGTTACGAGCAGTACTTC
cdr3_aa: CASNRQGYEQYF

j_call: TRBJ2-7
d_call: TRBD2
v_call: TRBV29-1
clone_size: NA
cdr3_nt: TGCAGCGTCGCCGGGACTAGGCCCTACGAGCAGTACTTC
cdr3_aa: CSVAGTRPYEQYF

j_call: TRBJ1-6
d_call: NA
v_call: TRBV6-6
clone_size: NA
cdr3_nt: TGTGCCAGCAGTTACCCCAACCGGGGTCGGGATTCACCCCTCCACTTT
cdr3_aa: CASSYPNRGRDSPLHF

j_call: TRBJ1-4
d_call: NA
v_call: TRBV4-3
clone_size: few
cdr3_nt: TGCGCCAGCAGCCAAGATCGAGCAGTAAAACTGTTTTTT
cdr3_aa: CASSQDRAVKLFF

j_call: TRBJ2-7
d_call: TRBD1
v_call: TRBV6-5
clone_size: NA
cdr3_nt: TGTGCCAGCAGCCTCAATCACGGGACAGGGCCATACGAGCAGTACTTC
cdr3_aa: CASSLNHGTGPYEQYF

j_call: TRBJ1-1
d_call: TRBD1
v_call: TRBV4-1
clone_size: NA
cdr3_nt: TGCGCCAGCAGCCAAGATGGGACAGGGAAGGACACTGAAGCTTTCTTT
cdr3_aa: CASSQDGTGKDTEAFF

j_call: TRBJ2-4
d_call: TRBD1
v_call: TRBV6-5
clone_size: NA
cdr3_nt: TGTGCCAGCAAAAGGGGACAGTTCAAAAACATTCAGTACTTC
cdr3_aa: CASKRGQFKNIQYF

j_call: TRBJ2-5
d_call: TRBD2
v_call: TRBV7-2
clone_size: few
cdr3_nt: TGTGCCAGCAGCCCAGAGCGGGGGGCCCAGGAGACCCAGTACTTC
cdr3_aa: CASSPERGAQETQYF

j_call: TRBJ2-7
d_call: NA
v_call: TRBV7-3
clone_size: few
cdr3_nt: TGTGCCAGCAGCCGCGCTTGGGGTTACGAGCAGTACTTC
cdr3_aa: CASSRAWGYEQYF

j_call: TRBJ1-5
d_call: NA
v_call: TRBV2
clone_size: few
cdr3_nt: TGTGCCAGCAGTGTCTATAGCAATCAGCCCCAGCATTTT
cdr3_aa: CASSVYSNQPQHF

j_call: TRBJ2-4
d_call: NA
v_call: TRBV13
clone_size: few
cdr3_nt: TGTGCCAGCAGCCCCGGGGGAAACATTCAGTACTTC
cdr3_aa: CASSPGGNIQYF

j_call: TRBJ2-1
d_call: TRBD2
v_call: TRBV27
clone_size: NA
cdr3_nt: TGTGCCAGCGGAACTAGCGGGGGGGCCGTTGAGCAGTTCTTC
cdr3_aa: CASGTSGGAVEQFF

j_call: TRBJ2-2
d_call: NA
v_call: TRBV3-1
clone_size: few
cdr3_nt: TGTGCCAGCAGCCAAGATCCGGGGACGAACACCGGGGAGCTGTTTTTT
cdr3_aa: CASSQDPGTNTGELFF

j_call: TRBJ2-5
d_call: NA
v_call: TRBV28
clone_size: NA
cdr3_nt: TGTGCCAGCAGGGTAGGGGGACTACAAGAGACCCAGTACTTC
cdr3_aa: CASRVGGLQETQYF

j_call: TRBJ2-7
d_call: TRBD2
v_call: TRBV5-4
clone_size: NA
cdr3_nt: TGTGCCAGCAGCTCAGGGACTAGCGGGGGATACTACGAGCAGTACTTC
cdr3_aa: CASSSGTSGGYYEQYF

j_call: TRBJ1-5
d_call: TRBD1
v_call: TRBV6-2/TRBV6-3
clone_size: few
cdr3_nt: TGTGCCATCCGAGACAGGGGTCAGCCCCAGCATTTT
cdr3_aa: CAIRDRGQPQHF

j_call: TRBJ2-1
d_call: TRBD2
v_call: TRBV7-2
clone_size: few
cdr3_nt: TGTGCCAGCAGCTTTTGGGCGGGGGGCCGAGATGAGCAGTTCTTC
cdr3_aa: CASSFWAGGRDEQFF

j_call: TRBJ2-3
d_call: NA
v_call: TRBV14
clone_size: NA
cdr3_nt: TGTGCCAGCAGCCAAGATTGGGGCCCGGCGGATACGCAGTATTTT
cdr3_aa: CASSQDWGPADTQYF

j_call: TRBJ2-3
d_call: TRBD2
v_call: TRBV2
clone_size: NA
cdr3_nt: TGTGCCAGCAGGGGCCAACTAGCGGGGAGCACAGATACGCAGTATTTT
cdr3_aa: CASRGQLAGSTDTQYF

j_call: TRBJ2-1
d_call: TRBD1
v_call: TRBV15
clone_size: few
cdr3_nt: TGTGCCACCAGCCTGGACAGGGGGCCTTACAATGAGCAGTTCTTC
cdr3_aa: CATSLDRGPYNEQFF

j_call: TRBJ1-1
d_call: NA
v_call: TRBV7-9
clone_size: few
cdr3_nt: TGTGCCAGCAGCTTTGGGGGGGCCTGGACTGAAGCTTTCTTT
cdr3_aa: CASSFGGAWTEAFF

j_call: TRBJ1-2
d_call: NA
v_call: TRBV10-3
clone_size: few
cdr3_nt: TGTGCCATCAGTGCCGGGACAAGAGTCTATGGCTACACCTTC
cdr3_aa: CAISAGTRVYGYTF